This T cell receptor (beta chain) is drawn from a study of tumor-infiltrating lymphocytes in primary liver carcinoma. Study information: The patients included men and women who were aged 30 to 69 years.

Priming with a constant-region primer yielded TCR beta cDNA from about 450 ng total RNA. Libraries of TCR beta came from three nested multiplex PCR rounds with slightly modified ARM-PCR. Rounds one and two of PCR, each of approximately 11 cycles, were primed with TRBV1-TRBV30 forward primers and a C-beta reverse primer. TCRdb reanalysed the multiplex PCR reads using MiXCR and keeps one entry per CDR3 protein. The sample consists of under 110,000 distinct CDR3 sequences, about 62% of them appearing once. Germline V gives CDR1 MNHNS, CDR2 SASEGT. The CDR3 extends over 14 amino acids. V gave up 10 bases and J gave up 2 bases, with 16 bases separating them. General study findings and limits: Significantly larger top-250-clone fractions were found in tumors than in blood (p = 0.039). There were only about 8-24% of top clones found in all five tumor regions.

Extraction of RNA together with DNA used roughly 19-31 mg of unsorted bulk tissue. Every patient in the cohort had a primary liver carcinoma. That carcinoma was treated by surgical resection. Of note for this clonotype: Its cognate antigen is unknown.

The sequencing sample was made of liver tumor tissue from sampling region 2. Subset described: tumor region T2, inferior pole. The receptor comes from a woman aged 55-75 years with primary liver carcinoma and hepatitis B virus infection. This rearrangement joins TRBV6-1 to TRBJ2-3; weak D call: TRBD2 (5 bases). The CDR3 is CANSIVGATDTQYF. The CDR3 nucleotides read TGTGCCAACAGCATAGTGGGAGCCACAGATACGCAGTATTTT.